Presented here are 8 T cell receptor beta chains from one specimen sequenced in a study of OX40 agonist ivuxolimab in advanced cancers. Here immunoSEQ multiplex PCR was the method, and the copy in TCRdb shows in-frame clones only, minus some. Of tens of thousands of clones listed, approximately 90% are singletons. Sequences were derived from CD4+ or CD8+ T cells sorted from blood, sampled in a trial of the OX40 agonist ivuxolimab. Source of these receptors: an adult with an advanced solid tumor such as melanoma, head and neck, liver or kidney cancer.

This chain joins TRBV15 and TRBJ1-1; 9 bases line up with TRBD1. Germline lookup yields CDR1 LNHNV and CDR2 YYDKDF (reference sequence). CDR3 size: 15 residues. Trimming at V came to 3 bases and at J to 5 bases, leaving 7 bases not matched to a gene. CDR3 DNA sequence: TGTGCCACCAGCAGGGGACAGGGAGTCTTTACTGAAGCTTTCTTT. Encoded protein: CATSRGQGVFTEAFF.

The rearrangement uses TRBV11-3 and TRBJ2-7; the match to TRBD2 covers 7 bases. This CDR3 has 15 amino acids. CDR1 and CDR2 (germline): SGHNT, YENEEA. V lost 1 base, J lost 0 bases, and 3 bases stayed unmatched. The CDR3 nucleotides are TGTGCCAGCAGCTTAGCTAGCGGAGGCTCCTACGAGCAGTACTTC. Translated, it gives CASSLASGGSYEQYF.

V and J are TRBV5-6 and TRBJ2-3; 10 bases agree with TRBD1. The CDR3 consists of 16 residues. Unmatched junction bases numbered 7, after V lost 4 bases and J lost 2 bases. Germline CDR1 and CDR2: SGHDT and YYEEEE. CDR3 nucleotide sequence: TGTGCCAGCAGCCGTGACAGGGGGCGGACCACAGATACGCAGTATTTT. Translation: CASSRDRGRTTDTQYF.

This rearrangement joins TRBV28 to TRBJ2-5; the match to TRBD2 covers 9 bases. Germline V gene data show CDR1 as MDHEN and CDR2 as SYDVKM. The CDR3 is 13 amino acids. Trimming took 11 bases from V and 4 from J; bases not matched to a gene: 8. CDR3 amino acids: CAARLAGTETQYF. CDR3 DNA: TGTGCCGCGCGTCTAGCGGGAACAGAGACCCAGTACTTC.

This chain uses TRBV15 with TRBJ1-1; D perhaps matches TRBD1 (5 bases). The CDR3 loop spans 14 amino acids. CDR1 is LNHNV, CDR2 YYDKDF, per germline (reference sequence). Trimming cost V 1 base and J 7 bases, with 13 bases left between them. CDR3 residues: CATSRVPGGVEAFF. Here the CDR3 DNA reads TGTGCCACCAGCAGAGTCCCCGGGGGGGTTGAAGCTTTCTTT.

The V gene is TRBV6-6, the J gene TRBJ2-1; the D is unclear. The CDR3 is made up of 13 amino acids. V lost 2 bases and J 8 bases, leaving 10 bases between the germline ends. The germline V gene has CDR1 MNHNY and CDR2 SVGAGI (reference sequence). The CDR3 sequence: CASSYDAKYEQFF. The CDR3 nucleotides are TGTGCCAGCAGTTACGATGCCAAGTATGAGCAGTTCTTC.

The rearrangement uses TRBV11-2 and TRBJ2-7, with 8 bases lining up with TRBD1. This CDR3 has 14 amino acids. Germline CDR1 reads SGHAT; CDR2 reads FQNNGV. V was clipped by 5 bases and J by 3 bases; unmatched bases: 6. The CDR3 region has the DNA TGTGCCAGCAGCCGGGTGGACAGGGACTACGAGCAGTACTTC. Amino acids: CASSRVDRDYEQYF.

The DNA for the CDR3 is TGTGCCACCAGCAGGCAAGGACTGCAAGAGACCCAGTACTTC. It specifies CATSRQGLQETQYF. The V gene is TRBV15, the J gene TRBJ2-5, with D possibly being TRBD2 (5 bases). CDR3 length: 14 residues. The V end was cut by 3 bases, the J end by 2 bases, with 10 bases between. Germline-derived CDR1 and CDR2 are LNHNV and YYDKDF (reference sequence).